This T cell receptor (beta chain) comes out of a study of chemoradiotherapy in HPV16-positive cancers. Profiling relied on immunoSEQ multiplex PCR, and the TCRdb table lists in-frame clones only, not all of them. The sample yields approximately 12,000 clones, 85% to 90% seen once. Study-wide findings and caveats: Candidate HPV-specific clones and E7-related TCR motifs grew in tumor during treatment.

The V and J ends lost 3 bases and 1 base respectively, with 13 bases between them. The CDR3 sequence is 15 residues long. In germline, CDR1 is MGHDK, CDR2 SYGVNS. A remark on this clone: As yet, its antigen is unknown.

The sequence derives from a human donor with HPV-associated anogenital cancer. The specimen was obtained from a patient who underwent chemoradiotherapy. The V call is TRBV25-1, the J call TRBJ2-7, with D perhaps being TRBD1 or TRBD2 (5 bases each). Here the CDR3 DNA reads TGTGCCAGCAGTGACCCGTCGGGACGGTCCTACGAGCAGTACTTC. Translating it yields CASSDPSGRSYEQYF.